This T cell receptor beta chain was sequenced for a study of T cell repertoires in cytomegalovirus infection. Study in general: Shared public TCR beta signatures pointed to both CMV infection and a matching HLA type. Study results and limitations: HLA-C-restricted CMV clonotypes gave the most frequent clonotype in two of eight donors.

The germline V gene encodes CDR1 SEHNR and CDR2 FQNEAQ (reference sequence). The CDR3 has 14 residues. V lost 5 bases, J lost 3 bases, and 6 bases stayed unmatched. TCRdb re-called the reads through MiXCR, storing one row per CDR3 protein. The table includes over 450,000 distinct CDR3 sequences, over 9% detected once. This clonotype was detected a few times. Its antigen is not identified. What was sequenced was PBMCs. The chain uses TRBV7-9 and TRBJ1-2; TRBD1 matches 7 bases. This receptor was obtained from a human donor in good health (CMV status not recorded). Some clones in this sample may be carry-over from other donors' samples. CDR3 region: CASSTGQAYYGYTF. CDR3 DNA sequence: TGTGCCAGCAGCACCGGACAGGCCTACTATGGCTACACCTTC.